This T cell receptor beta chain originates from a study of blood T cell repertoires in COVID-19. Deletions cut 5 bases from V and 5 bases from J, with 10 bases between. Germline CDR1 SEHNR, CDR2 FQNEAQ (reference sequence). The CDR3 contains 12 residues. Assay: immunoSEQ multiplex PCR; the TCRdb copy retains only in-frame clones and omits some. The table shows a few hundred thousand clones, with approximately 82% occurring only once. The specimen sequenced was peripheral blood. The receptor was isolated from a man between 60 and 75 years old who had recovered from COVID-19. The chain is built from TRBV7-9 and TRBJ2-7, with D maybe TRBD2 (6 bases). The CDR3 here is CASSPPGDEQYF. In nucleotides, the CDR3 is TGTGCCAGCAGCCCCCCGGGGGACGAGCAGTACTTC.